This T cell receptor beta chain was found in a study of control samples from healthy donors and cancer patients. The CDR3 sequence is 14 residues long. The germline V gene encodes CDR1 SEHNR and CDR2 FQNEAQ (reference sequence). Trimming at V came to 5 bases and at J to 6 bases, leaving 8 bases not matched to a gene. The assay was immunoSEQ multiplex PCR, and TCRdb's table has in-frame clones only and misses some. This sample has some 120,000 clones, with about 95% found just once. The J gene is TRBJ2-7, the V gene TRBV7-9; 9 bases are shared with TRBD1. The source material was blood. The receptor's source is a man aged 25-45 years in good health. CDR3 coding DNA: TGTGCCAGCAGCCCTCCGGGACAGGGATCCGAGCAGTACTTC. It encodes CASSPPGQGSEQYF.